Listed below are T cell receptor beta chains from one sample, sequenced in a study of sequential checkpoint blockade in melanoma. Using immunoSEQ multiplex PCR, the repertoire was profiled, and TCRdb retains in-frame clones only, with some absent. The sample lists 25,000 to 35,000 clones, 77% seen once, with around 23% in the top ten. The sample here was CD8+ T cells sorted from blood (inferred from file names), taken from a patient given nivolumab and ipilimumab in sequence. These receptor sequences come from a human donor with melanoma. Both conserved end residues are part of each CDR3. The order of the fields is D gene, V gene, CDR3 protein. D genes are given only for firm matches.

D: -
V: TRBV9
CDR3: CASSGGQSGNTIYF

D: TRBD2
V: TRBV5-1
CDR3: CASSLAIAGGPGDTQYF

D: TRBD1
V: TRBV11-2
CDR3: CASSQGQGWNTEAFF

D: TRBD2
V: TRBV28
CDR3: CASSLLLAGVLGGELFF

D: TRBD2
V: TRBV13
CDR3: CASSPKLAGAGEQYF

D: -
V: TRBV2
CDR3: CASQGGVYGYTF

D: -
V: TRBV4-3
CDR3: CASSQASSVYTGELFF

D: TRBD2
V: TRBV5-6
CDR3: CASSLVRLADNEQFF

D: -
V: TRBV9
CDR3: CASSVAGTGVMGGYTF

D: -
V: TRBV7-9
CDR3: CASSSDRPEQFF

D: -
V: TRBV21-1
CDR3: CASSTLTSATYEQYF

D: TRBD2
V: TRBV9
CDR3: CASSVVAGGYNEQFF

D: -
V: TRBV6-6
CDR3: CASRAGNSNQPQHF

D: -
V: TRBV13
CDR3: CASSFSGSTYNSPLHF

D: TRBD1
V: TRBV6-1
CDR3: CASSEATGQFIPNTEAFF

D: -
V: TRBV19
CDR3: CASAPAYTGELFF

D: -
V: TRBV5-8
CDR3: CASSPEGSGANVLTF

D: TRBD1
V: TRBV6-1
CDR3: CASSEQTGAARAFF

D: TRBD1
V: TRBV4-3
CDR3: CASSQSRTGGIADTQYF

D: TRBD1
V: TRBV5-4
CDR3: CASSLGTGEISPLHF

D: -
V: TRBV4-3
CDR3: CASSQVVSGGSYNEQFF

D: -
V: TRBV28
CDR3: CASSLQQGSYEKLFF

D: -
V: TRBV5-1
CDR3: CASSLSQLRNEQFF

D: -
V: TRBV29-1
CDR3: CSVERGGEQFF

D: -
V: TRBV5-1
CDR3: CASSQSDSLLYNEQFF

D: -
V: TRBV7-3
CDR3: CASSLLGSSYNEQFF

D: TRBD1
V: TRBV2
CDR3: CASSVPGGTEAFF

D: TRBD2
V: TRBV7-8
CDR3: CASSLGLIAGDTQYF

D: -
V: TRBV29-1
CDR3: CSVIGGNTEAFF

D: -
V: TRBV6-5
CDR3: CASSFYTTGELFF

D: TRBD1
V: TRBV7-8
CDR3: CASSLTGAGSNQPQHF

D: -
V: TRBV28
CDR3: CASRTIRDSSDYYTEKLFF

D: TRBD1
V: TRBV7-6
CDR3: CASSLGQGQWPQHF

D: TRBD1
V: TRBV6-5
CDR3: CASSYGQGSGELFF

D: -
V: TRBV27
CDR3: CASSLIPIVRPQHF

D: TRBD1
V: TRBV7-9
CDR3: CASTTGTGGTEAFF

D: -
V: TRBV4-2
CDR3: CASSQDIGSGYGYTF

D: -
V: TRBV29-1
CDR3: CSASQGTAYEQYF